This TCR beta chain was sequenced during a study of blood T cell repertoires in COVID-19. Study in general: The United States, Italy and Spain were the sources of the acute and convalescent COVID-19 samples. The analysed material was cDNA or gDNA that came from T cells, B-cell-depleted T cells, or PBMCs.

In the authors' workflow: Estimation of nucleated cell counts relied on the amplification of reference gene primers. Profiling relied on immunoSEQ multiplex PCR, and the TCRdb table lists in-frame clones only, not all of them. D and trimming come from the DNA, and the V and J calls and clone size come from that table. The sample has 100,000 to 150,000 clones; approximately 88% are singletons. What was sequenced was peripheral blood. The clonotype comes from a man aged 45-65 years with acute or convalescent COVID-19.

CDR3 region: CATSRLAGGINEQFF. CDR3 DNA sequence: TGTGCCACCAGCCGACTAGCGGGAGGGATTAATGAGCAGTTCTTC. The chain uses TRBV24-1 and TRBJ2-1; 14 positions agree with TRBD2. The junction had 5 bases not matched to a gene; V was cut back by 7 bases and J by 7 bases. Germline V gives CDR1 KGHDR, CDR2 SFDVKD. This CDR3 region has 15 residues.